Listed here are 16 T cell receptor beta chains from one sample, sequenced in a study of cytomegalovirus exposure and HLA in healthy donors. Here immunoSEQ multiplex PCR was the method, and the copy in TCRdb shows in-frame clones only, minus some. Of over 200,000 clones listed, 88% were seen once; the top ten hold around 3%. The sequencing input was PBMCs. These receptors all come from a woman aged 18-29 years in good health and CMV-seronegative.

The chain has TRBV27 and TRBJ2-7; no clear D. This CDR3 is 12 amino acids long. Looked up from germline, CDR1 is MNHEY and CDR2 is SMNVEV (reference sequence). The V gene lost 5 bases and the J gene lost 6 bases, with 11 bases spanning the gap. The CDR3 here is CASSPRSGEQYF. The CDR3 DNA reads TGTGCCAGCAGTCCACGTTCAGGCGAGCAGTACTTC.

This sequence joins TRBV6-1 and TRBJ1-2; the D is unclear. Trimming removed 3 bases at V and 3 bases at J, with 17 bases between. Looked up from germline, CDR1 is MNHNS and CDR2 is SASEGT. The CDR3 sequence is 16 residues long. The CDR3 here is CASSESTVSLYYGYTF. In nucleotides, the CDR3 is TGTGCCAGCAGTGAGTCTACAGTTTCCCTTTACTATGGCTACACCTTC.

J is TRBJ2-3 and V is TRBV6-5; 7 nucleotides line up with TRBD2. The CDR3 spans 15 residues. Trimming removed 9 bases from V and 8 bases from J; junction bases left unmatched: 17. The V gene's germline CDR1 is MNHEY and CDR2 SVGAGI. CDR3 sequence reads: CARVILRDYPRTQYF. The CDR3 nucleotides are TGTGCCAGAGTTATCCTCCGGGACTACCCGCGTACGCAGTATTTT.

V is TRBV19 and J is TRBJ1-5; 10 bases fit TRBD1. Unmatched junction bases numbered 6, after V lost 9 bases and J lost 7 bases. The CDR3 consists of 13 residues. The germline V gene has CDR1 LNHDA and CDR2 SQIVND (reference sequence). CDR3 coding DNA: TGTGCCAGCGGGACAGGGGTTCAACAGCCCCAGCATTTT. Residues: CASGTGVQQPQHF.

The rearrangement uses TRBV5-6 and TRBJ2-5; 14 bases align to TRBD2. With V trimmed by 4 bases and J by 7 bases, 6 bases remained unmatched. Germline V gene data show CDR1 as SGHDT and CDR2 as YYEEEE. This CDR3 spans 15 amino acids. The CDR3 here is CASSQRLAGGGTQYF. In DNA form, the CDR3 reads TGTGCCAGCAGCCAAAGACTAGCGGGAGGGGGGACCCAGTACTTC.

J is TRBJ2-2 and V is TRBV21-1; the listed D gene, TRBD2, was not tested against the DNA. TRBV21-1 is shown as a pseudogene. CDR3 size: 15 residues. CDR3 residues: CAATWRAFRAGELFF. The DNA of the CDR3 is TGTGCCGCCACGTGGAGGGCGTTTCGGGCCGGGGAGCTGTTTTTT.

The chain employs TRBV27 and TRBJ1-2; 9 nucleotides match TRBD1. Per the germline V gene, CDR1 is MNHEY and CDR2 is SMNVEV (reference sequence). The CDR3 has 13 amino acids. V lost 8 bases, J lost 4 bases, and 5 bases stayed unmatched. The DNA of the CDR3 is TGTGCCAGCGGCCCGGGACAGGGCTATGGCTACACCTTC. Protein sequence: CASGPGQGYGYTF.

The chain joins TRBV6-1 to TRBJ2-5, with TRBD1 as a possible D gene (6 bases). There are 17 residues in the CDR3. The ends were cut back, 1 base at V and 2 bases at J, with 17 bases in the middle. CDR1 MNHNS and CDR2 SASEGT come from the germline V gene. The CDR3 sequence: CASSEGPPGAYQETQYF. As DNA, the CDR3 is TGTGCCAGCAGTGAAGGCCCCCCAGGGGCATATCAAGAGACCCAGTACTTC.

In its sample, this clone was seen once. The rearrangement uses TRBV27 and TRBJ2-1; 10 bases align to TRBD2. V shed 5 bases and J 2 bases; nucleotides not matched to a gene: 9. The CDR3 extends over 17 amino acids. Germline V gene data show CDR1 as MNHEY and CDR2 as SMNVEV (reference sequence). The CDR3 DNA reads as TGTGCCAGCAGTGCGGAACTAGCGGGGTCCCCCTACAATGAGCAGTTCTTC. Protein product: CASSAELAGSPYNEQFF.

V and J are TRBV5-4 and TRBJ2-7; TRBD1 matches 7 bases. Germline V gives CDR1 SGHNT, CDR2 YYREEE (reference sequence). This CDR3 spans 11 amino acids. J gave up 6 bases and V 4 bases, and 1 base lay outside the gene matches. The CDR3 sequence: CASSEGAEQYF. The CDR3 DNA follows: TGTGCCAGCAGCGAGGGGGCCGAGCAGTACTTC.

The J gene is TRBJ2-1, the V gene TRBV30; 9 bases are shared with TRBD1. Germline V gene data show CDR1 as GTSNPN and CDR2 as SVGIG (reference sequence). J lost 4 bases, V lost 2 bases, and 6 bases had no gene match. CDR3 length: 15 residues. CDR3: CAWSPPGTGYNEQFF. The CDR3, as DNA: TGTGCCTGGAGTCCCCCCGGGACAGGGTACAATGAGCAGTTCTTC.

This rearrangement joins TRBV28 to TRBJ1-1; TRBD1 aligns across 7 bases. V trimming: 1 base; J trimming: 0 bases; junction bases outside the gene matches: 5. Looked up from germline, CDR1 is MDHEN and CDR2 is SYDVKM. The CDR3 totals 16 residues. The CDR3 nucleotides are TGTGCCAGCAGTTTATCCGGGACAGCTGTGAACACTGAAGCTTTCTTT. This codes for CASSLSGTAVNTEAFF.

V is TRBV28 and J is TRBJ1-2; 7 bases line up with TRBD1. CDR1 is MDHEN, CDR2 SYDVKM, per germline. The V and J ends lost 11 bases and 8 bases, in that order; junction bases with no gene match: 11. The CDR3 totals 12 residues. Written as DNA, the CDR3 is TGTGCCGTACCCGGGACAGTACAAGGCTACACCTTC. Its protein product is CAVPGTVQGYTF.

This chain uses TRBV5-4 with TRBJ2-7; TRBD2 matches at 13 bases. The CDR3 runs 15 residues. With V trimmed by 3 bases and J by 5 bases, 5 bases remained unmatched. The germline CDR1 and CDR2 sequences are SGHNT and YYREEE (reference sequence). CDR3 sequence: CASSSGLAGVDEQYF. CDR3 DNA: TGTGCCAGCAGCTCCGGACTAGCGGGAGTCGACGAGCAGTACTTC.

The chain uses TRBV4-1 and TRBJ2-3, with 9 positions matching TRBD1. Germline loops: CDR1 MGHRA, CDR2 YSYEKL. The CDR3 runs to 17 residues. Losses at the gene ends were 0 bases for V and 6 bases for J; bases not matched to a gene: 10. For the CDR3, the DNA is TGCGCCAGCAGCCAAGACACACAGGGGGCGCTTCGGGATACGCAGTATTTT. This translates into CASSQDTQGALRDTQYF.

This chain connects TRBV5-1 to TRBJ2-3, with a weak D call TRBD2 (6 bases). Germline V lookup: CDR1 SGHRS, CDR2 YFSETQ. The V end was cut by 0 bases, the J end by 2 bases, with 13 bases between. The CDR3 contains 16 residues. The CDR3 here is CASSLGGSGYTDTQYF. The CDR3 bases are TGCGCCAGCAGCTTGGGAGGTAGCGGCTACACAGATACGCAGTATTTT.